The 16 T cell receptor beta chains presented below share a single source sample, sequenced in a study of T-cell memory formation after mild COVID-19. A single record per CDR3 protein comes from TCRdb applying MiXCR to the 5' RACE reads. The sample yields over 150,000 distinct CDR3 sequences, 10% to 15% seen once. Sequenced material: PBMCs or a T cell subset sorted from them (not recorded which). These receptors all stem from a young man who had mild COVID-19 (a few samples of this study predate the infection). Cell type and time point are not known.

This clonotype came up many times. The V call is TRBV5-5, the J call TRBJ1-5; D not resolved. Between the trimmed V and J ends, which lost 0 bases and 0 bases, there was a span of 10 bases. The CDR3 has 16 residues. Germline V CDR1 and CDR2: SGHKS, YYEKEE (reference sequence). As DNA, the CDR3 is TGTGCCAGCAGCTTGGGGGAGTATTATAGCAATCAGCCCCAGCATTTT. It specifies CASSLGEYYSNQPQHF. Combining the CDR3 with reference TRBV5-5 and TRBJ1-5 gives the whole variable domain DAGVTQSPTHLIKTRGQQVTLRCSPISGHKSVSWYQQVLGQGPQFIFQYYEKEERGRGNFPDRFSARQFPNYSSELNVNALLLGDSALYLCASSLGEYYSNQPQHFGDGTRLSIL.

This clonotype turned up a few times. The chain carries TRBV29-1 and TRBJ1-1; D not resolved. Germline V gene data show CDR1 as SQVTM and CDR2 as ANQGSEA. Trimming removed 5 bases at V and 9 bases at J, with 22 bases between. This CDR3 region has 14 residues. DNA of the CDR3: TGCAGCGTTCGAACCCCCGTAACAGCTATTCAAGCTTTCTTT. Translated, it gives CSVRTPVTAIQAFF.

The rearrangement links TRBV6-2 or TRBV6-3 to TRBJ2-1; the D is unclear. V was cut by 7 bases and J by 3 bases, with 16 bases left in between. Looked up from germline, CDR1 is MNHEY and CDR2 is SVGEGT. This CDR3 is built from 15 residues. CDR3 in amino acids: CASIFRWVHYNEQFF. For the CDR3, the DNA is TGTGCCAGCATCTTTCGCTGGGTCCACTACAATGAGCAGTTCTTC.

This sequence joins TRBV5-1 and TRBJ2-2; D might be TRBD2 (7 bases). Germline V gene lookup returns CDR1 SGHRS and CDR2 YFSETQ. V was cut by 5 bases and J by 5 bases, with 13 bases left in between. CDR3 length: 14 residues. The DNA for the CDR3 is TGCGCCAGCAGTGGGGGGGCCCAGACCGGGGAGCTGTTTTTT. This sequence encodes CASSGGAQTGELFF.

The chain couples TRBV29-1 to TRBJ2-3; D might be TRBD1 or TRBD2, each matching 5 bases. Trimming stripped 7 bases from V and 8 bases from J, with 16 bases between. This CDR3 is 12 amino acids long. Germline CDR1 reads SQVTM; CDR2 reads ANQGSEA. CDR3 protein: CSDGTPRGTQYF. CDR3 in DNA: TGCAGCGATGGGACCCCCCGGGGTACGCAGTATTTT.

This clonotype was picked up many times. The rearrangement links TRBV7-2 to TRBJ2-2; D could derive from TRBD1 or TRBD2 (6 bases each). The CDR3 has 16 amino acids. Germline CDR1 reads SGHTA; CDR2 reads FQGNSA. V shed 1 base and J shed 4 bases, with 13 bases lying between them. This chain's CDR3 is CASSLGAGGVTGELFF. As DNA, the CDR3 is TGTGCCAGCAGCTTAGGTGCCGGGGGCGTCACCGGGGAGCTGTTTTTT.

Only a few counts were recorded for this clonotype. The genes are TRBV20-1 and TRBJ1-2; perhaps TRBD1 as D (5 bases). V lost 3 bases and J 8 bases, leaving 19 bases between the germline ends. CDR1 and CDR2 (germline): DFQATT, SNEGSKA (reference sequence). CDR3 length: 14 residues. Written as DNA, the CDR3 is TGCAGTGCTAGTAAGCTCGGCAGGGAGGAAGGCTACACCTTC. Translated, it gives CSASKLGREEGYTF.

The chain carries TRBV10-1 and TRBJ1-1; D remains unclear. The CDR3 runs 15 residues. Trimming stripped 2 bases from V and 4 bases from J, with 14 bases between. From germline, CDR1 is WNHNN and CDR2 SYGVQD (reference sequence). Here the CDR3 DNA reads TGCGCCAGCAGTGAGGGTTTCGGGGATAGCACTGAAGCTTTCTTT. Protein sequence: CASSEGFGDSTEAFF.

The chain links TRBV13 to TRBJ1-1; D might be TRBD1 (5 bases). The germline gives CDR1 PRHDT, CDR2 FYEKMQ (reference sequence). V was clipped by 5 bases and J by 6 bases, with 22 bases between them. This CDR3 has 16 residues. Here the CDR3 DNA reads TGTGCCAGCAGCCCCTCCCGGAACGGGGAAGGGGCTGAAGCTTTCTTT. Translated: CASSPSRNGEGAEAFF.

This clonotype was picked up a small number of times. CDR3 nucleotides: TGTGCCACCAGTGATCGGGGGACTAGCCCAGGCACCGGGGAGCTGTTTTTT. It encodes CATSDRGTSPGTGELFF. The rearrangement links TRBV24-1 to TRBJ2-2; 9 bases line up with TRBD2. The length of the CDR3 is 17 residues. V shed 3 bases and J 4 bases; nucleotides not matched to a gene: 8. Germline CDR1 is KGHDR and CDR2 is SFDVKD.

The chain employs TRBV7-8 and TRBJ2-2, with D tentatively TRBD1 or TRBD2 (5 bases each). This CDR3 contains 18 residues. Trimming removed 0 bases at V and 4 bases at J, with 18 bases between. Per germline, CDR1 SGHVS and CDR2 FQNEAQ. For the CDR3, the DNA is TGTGCCAGCAGCTTAGCACATTCATTCGGGACCACCACCGGGGAGCTGTTTTTT. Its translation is CASSLAHSFGTTTGELFF. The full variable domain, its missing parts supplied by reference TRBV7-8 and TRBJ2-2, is GAGVSQSPRYKVAKRGQDVALRCDPISGHVSLFWYQQALGQGPEFLTYFQNEAQLDKSGLPSDRFFAERPEGSVSTLKIQRTQQEDSAVYLCASSLAHSFGTTTGELFFGEGSRLTVL.

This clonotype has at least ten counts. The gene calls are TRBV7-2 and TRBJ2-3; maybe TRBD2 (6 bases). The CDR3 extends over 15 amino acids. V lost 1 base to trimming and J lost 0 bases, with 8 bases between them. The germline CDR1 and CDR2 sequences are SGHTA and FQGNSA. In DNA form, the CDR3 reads TGTGCCAGCAGCTTAGGGGGGACTAGCACAGATACGCAGTATTTT. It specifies CASSLGGTSTDTQYF.

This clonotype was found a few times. The CDR3 nucleotides read TGTGCCAGCAGTTTAATTGTGGAGCCCCAGCATTTT. Translation: CASSLIVEPQHF. The genes are TRBV12-3 or TRBV12-4 and TRBJ1-5; D call uncertain. Trimming left V 2 bases short and J 8 bases short, with 7 bases between. CDR3 length: 12 amino acids.

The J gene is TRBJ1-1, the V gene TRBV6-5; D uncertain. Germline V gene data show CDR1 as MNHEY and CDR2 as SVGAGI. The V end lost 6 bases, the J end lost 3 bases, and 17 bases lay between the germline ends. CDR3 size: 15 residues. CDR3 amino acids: CASRRQALGDTEAFF. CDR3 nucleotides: TGTGCCAGCAGGCGGCAGGCCCTCGGCGACACTGAAGCTTTCTTT.

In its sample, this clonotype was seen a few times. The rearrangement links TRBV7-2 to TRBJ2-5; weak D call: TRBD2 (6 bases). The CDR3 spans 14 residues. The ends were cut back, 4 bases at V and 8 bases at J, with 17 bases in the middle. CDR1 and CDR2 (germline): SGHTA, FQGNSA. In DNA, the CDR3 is TGTGCCAGCAGCTGGAGGGCCTGGTTGGATACCCAGTACTTC. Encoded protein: CASSWRAWLDTQYF.

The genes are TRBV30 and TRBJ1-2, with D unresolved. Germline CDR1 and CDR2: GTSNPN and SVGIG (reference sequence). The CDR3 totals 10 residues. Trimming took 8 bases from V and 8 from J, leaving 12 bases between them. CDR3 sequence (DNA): TGTGCCCAAATGGGAAGAGGCTACACCTTC. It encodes CAQMGRGYTF. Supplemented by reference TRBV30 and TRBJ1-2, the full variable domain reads SQTIHQWPATLVQPVGSPLSLECTVEGTSNPNLYWYRQAAGRGLQLLFYSVGIGQISSEVPQNLSASRPQDRQFILSSKKLLLSDSGFYLCAQMGRGYTFGSGTRLTVV.